This is a list of T cell receptor beta chains from one sample in a study of cytomegalovirus exposure and HLA in healthy donors. Produced via immunoSEQ multiplex PCR; TCRdb's table is partial and in-frame only. The sample holds 95,000 to 110,000 clones; around 76% are singletons and the top ten take roughly 2.3%. Sequencing was carried out using PBMCs. All receptors derive from a man aged 18 to 29 in good health and CMV-seronegative. The CDR3 runs from the conserved cysteine through the conserved F or W. A D gene is named only where the DNA matches it firmly. Clone size is shown for a subset of rows, as once, few, many or a class of expanded clone.

D: .; J: TRBJ1-2; V: TRBV19; size: .; CDR3: CASSIAGPGYGYTF; DNA: TGTGCCAGTAGTATAGCAGGACCGGGATATGGCTACACCTTC
D: TRBD1; J: TRBJ2-5; V: TRBV7-2; size: .; CDR3: CASSPVPGQGGTQYF; DNA: TGTGCCAGCAGCCCGGTCCCGGGACAGGGTGGGACCCAGTACTTC
D: .; J: TRBJ1-2; V: TRBV14; size: .; CDR3: CASSLLDTRANYGYTF; DNA: TGTGCCAGCAGCCTTCTGGACACCCGGGCGAACTATGGCTACACCTTC
D: TRBD2; J: TRBJ2-7; V: TRBV19; size: .; CDR3: CASSSTSGAPYEQYF; DNA: TGTGCCAGTAGCAGTACTAGCGGGGCCCCCTACGAGCAGTACTTC
D: .; J: TRBJ2-1; V: TRBV7-2; size: .; CDR3: CASSPGVEQFF; DNA: TGTGCCAGCAGCCCAGGGGTCGAGCAGTTCTTC
D: .; J: TRBJ1-5; V: TRBV19; size: .; CDR3: CASRQGYQPQHF; DNA: TGTGCCAGTCGCCAGGGATATCAGCCCCAGCATTTT
D: TRBD2; J: TRBJ2-7; V: TRBV6-6; size: .; CDR3: CASSYGEGETYEQYF; DNA: TGTGCCAGCAGTTACGGGGAGGGAGAAACCTACGAGCAGTACTTC
D: .; J: TRBJ2-7; V: TRBV19; size: once; CDR3: CASRARGVYEQYF; DNA: TGTGCCAGTAGGGCCAGGGGGGTCTACGAGCAGTACTTC
D: .; J: TRBJ2-5; V: TRBV7-9; size: .; CDR3: CASSLPGVTGQETQYF; DNA: TGTGCCAGCAGCTTACCCGGGGTAACGGGGCAAGAGACCCAGTACTTC
D: .; J: TRBJ1-6; V: TRBV28; size: once; CDR3: CASSPGVAILALHF; DNA: TGTGCCAGCAGTCCCGGGGTCGCAATTCTGGCCCTCCACTTT